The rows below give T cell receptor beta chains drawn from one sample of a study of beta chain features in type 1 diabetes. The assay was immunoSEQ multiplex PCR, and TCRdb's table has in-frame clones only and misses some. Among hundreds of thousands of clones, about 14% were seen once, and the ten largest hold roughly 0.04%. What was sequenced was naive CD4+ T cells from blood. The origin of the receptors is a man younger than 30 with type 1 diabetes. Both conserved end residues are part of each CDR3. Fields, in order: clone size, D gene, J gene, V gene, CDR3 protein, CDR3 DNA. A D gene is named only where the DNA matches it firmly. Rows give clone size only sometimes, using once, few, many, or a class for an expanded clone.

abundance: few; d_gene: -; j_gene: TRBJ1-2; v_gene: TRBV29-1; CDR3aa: CSVRVSREYGYTF; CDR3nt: TGCAGCGTTCGAGTCTCCAGGGAGTATGGCTACACCTTC
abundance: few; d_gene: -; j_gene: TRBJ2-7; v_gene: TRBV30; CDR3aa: CAWSLGTGQEQYF; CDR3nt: TGTGCCTGGAGTCTCGGGACGGGCCAAGAGCAGTACTTC
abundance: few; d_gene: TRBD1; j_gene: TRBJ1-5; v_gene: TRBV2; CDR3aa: CASSRDRGSNQPQHF; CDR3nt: TGTGCCAGCAGTCGGGACAGGGGGAGTAATCAGCCCCAGCATTTT
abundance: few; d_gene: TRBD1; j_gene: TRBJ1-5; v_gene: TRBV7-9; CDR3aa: CASSLDRQNQPQHF; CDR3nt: TGTGCCAGCAGCCTGGACAGGCAAAATCAGCCCCAGCATTTT
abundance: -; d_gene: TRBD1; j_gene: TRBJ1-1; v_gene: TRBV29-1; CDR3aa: CSTKDRGQGDAFF; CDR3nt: TGCAGCACCAAGGACAGGGGGCAAGGGGATGCTTTCTTT
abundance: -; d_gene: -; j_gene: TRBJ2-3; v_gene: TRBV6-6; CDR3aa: CASSYRVPGTDTQYF; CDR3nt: TGTGCCAGCAGTTATAGGGTCCCCGGCACAGATACGCAGTATTTT
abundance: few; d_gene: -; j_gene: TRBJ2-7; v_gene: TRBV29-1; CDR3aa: CSVETDSRREQYF; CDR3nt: TGCAGCGTTGAAACGGACTCCCGACGGGAGCAGTACTTC
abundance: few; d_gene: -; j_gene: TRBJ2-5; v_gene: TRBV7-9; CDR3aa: CASSPLLGQGQETQYF; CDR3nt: TGTGCCAGCAGCCCCCTTTTAGGTCAGGGGCAAGAGACCCAGTACTTC
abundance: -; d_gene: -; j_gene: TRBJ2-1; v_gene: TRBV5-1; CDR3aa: CASSLARNEQFF; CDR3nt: TGCGCCAGCAGCTTGGCCCGGAATGAGCAGTTCTTC
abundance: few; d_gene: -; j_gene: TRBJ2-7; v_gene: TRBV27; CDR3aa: CASSSRLQEQYF; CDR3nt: TGTGCCAGCAGTTCCCGACTACAGGAGCAGTACTTC
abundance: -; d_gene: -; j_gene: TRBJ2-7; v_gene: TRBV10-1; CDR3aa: CASSRSRTNEQYF; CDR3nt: TGCGCCAGCAGCCGATCCCGGACGAACGAGCAGTACTTC
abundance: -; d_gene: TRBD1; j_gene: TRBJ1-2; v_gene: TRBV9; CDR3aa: CASSVGTAPNYGYTF; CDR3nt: TGTGCCAGCAGCGTCGGGACAGCCCCTAACTATGGCTACACCTTC
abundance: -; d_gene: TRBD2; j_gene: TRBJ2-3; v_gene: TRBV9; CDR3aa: CASSAPGTSGSYTQYF; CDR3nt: TGTGCCAGCAGCGCGCCCGGGACTAGCGGGAGTTATACGCAGTATTTT
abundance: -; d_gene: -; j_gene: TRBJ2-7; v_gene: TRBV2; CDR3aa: CASKVGQTYEQYF; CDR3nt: TGTGCCAGCAAGGTAGGACAGACCTACGAGCAGTACTTC
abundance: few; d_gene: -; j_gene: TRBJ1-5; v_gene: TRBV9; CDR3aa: CASSFLGDQPQHF; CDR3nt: TGTGCCAGCAGCTTTCTAGGGGATCAGCCCCAGCATTTT
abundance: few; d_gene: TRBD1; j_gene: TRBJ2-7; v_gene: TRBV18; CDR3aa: CASSPPGPGGYEQYF; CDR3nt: TGTGCCAGCTCACCACCGGGGCCAGGGGGCTACGAGCAGTACTTC
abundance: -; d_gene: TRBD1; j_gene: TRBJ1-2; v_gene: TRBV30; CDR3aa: CAWGTGGLYGYTF; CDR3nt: TGTGCCTGGGGGACAGGGGGACTGTATGGCTACACCTTC
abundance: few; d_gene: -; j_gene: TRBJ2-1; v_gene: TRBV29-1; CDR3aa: CSAWGRNNEQFF; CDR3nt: TGCAGCGCTTGGGGACGAAACAATGAGCAGTTCTTC
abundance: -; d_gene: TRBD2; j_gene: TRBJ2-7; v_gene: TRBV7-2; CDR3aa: CASSRGGLAGYEQYF; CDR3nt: TGTGCCAGCAGCCGGGGGGGACTAGCTGGCTACGAGCAGTACTTC
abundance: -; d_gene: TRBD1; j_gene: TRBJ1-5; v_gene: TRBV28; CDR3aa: CASSPRTGISNQPQHF; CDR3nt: TGTGCCAGCAGTCCAAGGACAGGGATTAGCAATCAGCCCCAGCATTTT
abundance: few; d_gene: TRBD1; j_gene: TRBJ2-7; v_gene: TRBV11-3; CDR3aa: CASSFGTGGMREQYF; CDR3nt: TGTGCCAGCAGCTTCGGGACAGGGGGAATGCGGGAGCAGTACTTC
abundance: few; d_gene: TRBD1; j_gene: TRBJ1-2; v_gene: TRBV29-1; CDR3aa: CSVANRGGLFDYGYTF; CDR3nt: TGCAGCGTTGCAAACAGGGGGGGATTATTCGACTATGGCTACACCTTC
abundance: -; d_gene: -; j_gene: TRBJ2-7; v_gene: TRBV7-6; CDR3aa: CASSLSAGASYEQYF; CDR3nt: TGTGCCAGCAGCTTGTCGGCAGGGGCCTCCTACGAGCAGTACTTC
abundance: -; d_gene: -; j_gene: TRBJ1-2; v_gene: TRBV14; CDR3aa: CASSQVGAGSEKANYGYTF; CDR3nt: TGTGCCAGCAGCCAAGTGGGAGCAGGATCCGAGAAGGCTAACTATGGCTACACCTTC
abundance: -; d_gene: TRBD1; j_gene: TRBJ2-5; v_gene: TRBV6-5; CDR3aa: CASSYATGVETQYF; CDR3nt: TGTGCCAGCAGTTACGCCACAGGGGTCGAGACCCAGTACTTC
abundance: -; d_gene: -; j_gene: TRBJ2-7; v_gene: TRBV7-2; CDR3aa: CASSFGTPFSYEQYF; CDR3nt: TGTGCCAGCAGCTTCGGGACACCTTTTTCCTACGAGCAGTACTTC
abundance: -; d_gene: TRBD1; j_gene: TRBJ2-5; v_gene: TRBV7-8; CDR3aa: CASGIAGQAQETQYF; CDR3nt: TGTGCCAGCGGCATCGCGGGACAGGCCCAAGAGACCCAGTACTTC
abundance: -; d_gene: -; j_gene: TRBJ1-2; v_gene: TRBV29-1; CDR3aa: CSAAEGGGHGYTF; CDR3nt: TGCAGCGCCGCGGAGGGCGGGGGGCATGGCTACACCTTC
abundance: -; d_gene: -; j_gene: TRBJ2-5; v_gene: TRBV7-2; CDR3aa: CASSFPTVETQYF; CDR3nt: TGTGCCAGCAGCTTCCCAACAGTGGAGACCCAGTACTTC
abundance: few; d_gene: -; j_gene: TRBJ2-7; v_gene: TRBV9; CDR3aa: CASSAGRHSGYEQYF; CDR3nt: TGTGCCAGCAGCGCGGGACGCCATTCGGGCTACGAGCAGTACTTC
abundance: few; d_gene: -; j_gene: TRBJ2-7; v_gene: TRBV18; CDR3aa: CASSPPDQGTQYF; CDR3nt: TGTGCCAGCTCACCACCGGATCAGGGTACACAGTACTTC
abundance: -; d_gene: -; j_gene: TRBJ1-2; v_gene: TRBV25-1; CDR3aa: CASSEYGLELYGYTF; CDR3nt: TGTGCCAGCAGTGAATACGGGCTTGAGCTCTATGGCTACACCTTC
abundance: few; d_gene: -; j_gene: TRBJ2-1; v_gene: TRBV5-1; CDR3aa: CASSLGDKNEQFF; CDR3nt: TGCGCCAGCAGCTTGGGGGATAAGAATGAGCAGTTCTTC
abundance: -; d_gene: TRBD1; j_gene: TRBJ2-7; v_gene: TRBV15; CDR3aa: CATSRGTGPYEQYF; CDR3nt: TGTGCCACCAGCAGAGGGACAGGGCCCTACGAGCAGTACTTC
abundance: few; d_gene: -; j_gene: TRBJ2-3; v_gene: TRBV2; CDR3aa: CASSLSLADTQYF; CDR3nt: TGTGCCAGCAGTTTAAGCCTGGCAGATACGCAGTATTTT
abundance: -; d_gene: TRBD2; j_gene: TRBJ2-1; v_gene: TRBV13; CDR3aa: CASNLQPSRWGRGHNEQFF; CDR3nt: TGTGCCAGCAACCTTCAACCGAGCCGTTGGGGGAGGGGCCACAATGAGCAGTTCTTC
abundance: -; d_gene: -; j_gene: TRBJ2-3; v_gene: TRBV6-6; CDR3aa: CASSHRGYSTDTQYF; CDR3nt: TGTGCCAGCAGCCACCGGGGCTATAGCACAGATACGCAGTATTTT
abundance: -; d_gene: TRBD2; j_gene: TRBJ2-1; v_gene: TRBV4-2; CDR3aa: CASSQDTSGRYNEQFF; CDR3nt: TGTGCCAGCAGCCAAGATACTAGCGGGAGGTACAATGAGCAGTTCTTC
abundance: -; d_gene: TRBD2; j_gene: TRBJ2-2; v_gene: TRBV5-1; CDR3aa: CASSSSGTANTGELFF; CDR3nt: TGCGCCAGCAGCTCCAGCGGGACCGCGAACACCGGGGAGCTGTTTTTT
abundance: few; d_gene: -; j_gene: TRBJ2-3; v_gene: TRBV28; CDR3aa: CASRESTDTQYF; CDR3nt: TGTGCCAGTAGAGAAAGCACAGATACGCAGTATTTT
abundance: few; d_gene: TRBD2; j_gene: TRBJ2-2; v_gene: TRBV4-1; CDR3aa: CASSQEAGGFTGELFF; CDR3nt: TGCGCCAGCAGCCAAGAGGCGGGAGGGTTCACCGGGGAGCTGTTTTTT
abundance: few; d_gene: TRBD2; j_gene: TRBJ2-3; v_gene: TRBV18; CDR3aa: CASSSGTSGGTDTQYF; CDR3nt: TGTGCCAGCTCATCCGGGACTAGCGGGGGCACAGATACGCAGTATTTT
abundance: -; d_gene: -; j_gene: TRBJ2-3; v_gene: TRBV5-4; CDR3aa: CASSPDSTDTQYF; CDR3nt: TGTGCCAGCAGTCCCGATAGCACAGATACGCAGTATTTT
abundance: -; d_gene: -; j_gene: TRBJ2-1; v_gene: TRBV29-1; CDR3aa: CSGEEGFWGNEQFF; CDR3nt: TGCAGCGGGGAAGAAGGATTTTGGGGCAATGAGCAGTTCTTC
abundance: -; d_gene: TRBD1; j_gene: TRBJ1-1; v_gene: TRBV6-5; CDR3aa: CASSYQGGDTEAFF; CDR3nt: TGTGCCAGCAGTTACCAAGGGGGCGACACTGAAGCTTTCTTT
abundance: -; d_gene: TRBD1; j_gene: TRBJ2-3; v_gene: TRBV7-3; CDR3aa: CASSLIDRETDTQYF; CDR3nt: TGTGCCAGCAGCTTAATTGACAGGGAAACAGATACGCAGTATTTT
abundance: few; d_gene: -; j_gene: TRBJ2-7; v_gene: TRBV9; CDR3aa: CASRKDSNPLGEQYF; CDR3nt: TGTGCCAGCAGGAAAGACAGCAACCCTCTGGGGGAGCAGTACTTC
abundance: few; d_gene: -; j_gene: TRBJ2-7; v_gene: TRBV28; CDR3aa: CASSLPMGPEQYF; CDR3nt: TGTGCCAGCAGCCTCCCCATGGGCCCTGAGCAGTACTTC
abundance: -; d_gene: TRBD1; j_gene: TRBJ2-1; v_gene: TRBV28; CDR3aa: CASSTSGTAKNNEQFF; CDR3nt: TGTGCCAGCAGTACCTCCGGGACAGCAAAAAACAATGAGCAGTTCTTC
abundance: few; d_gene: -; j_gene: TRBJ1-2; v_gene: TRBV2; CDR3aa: CASSEAPSGYTF; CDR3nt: TGTGCCAGCAGTGAAGCGCCCAGCGGCTACACCTTC
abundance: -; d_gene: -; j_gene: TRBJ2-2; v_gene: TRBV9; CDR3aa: CASSVEGTGELFF; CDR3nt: TGTGCCAGCAGCGTAGAGGGGACCGGGGAGCTGTTTTTT